Each of the 9 T cell receptor beta chains below was sequenced from the same sample in a study of CD8 T cells in ankylosing spondylitis. Overall study findings and caveats: Within ankylosing spondylitis blood, a TCR beta motif made up of roughly eight highly homologous variants appeared to be characteristic.

Antigens for these TCRs are unknown. TCRdb re-analysed the 5' RACE reads in MiXCR, keeping a single row per CDR3 protein. The sample yields 450,000 to 550,000 distinct CDR3 sequences, about 5.7% seen once. The sample comprised blood, either unsorted or a sorted T cell fraction (not recorded which). The receptors here all came from a male donor with ankylosing spondylitis.

This clonotype occurred many times. The chain recombines TRBV5-1 with TRBJ1-4; no clear D. This CDR3 comprises 15 residues. Germline V gene lookup returns CDR1 SGHRS and CDR2 YFSETQ. V was cut by 4 bases and J by 3 bases, with 13 bases left in between. The CDR3 DNA reads as TGCGCCAGCAGCGGATCTGGGTCAGCTAATGAAAAACTGTTTTTT. Translating gives CASSGSGSANEKLFF.

The chain is built from TRBV11-2 and TRBJ2-7, with D perhaps matching TRBD1 (5 bases). CDR3 length equals 13 residues. V was clipped by 1 base and J by 8 bases, with 12 bases between them. CDR1 is SGHAT and CDR2 is FQNNGV in the germline V gene. The CDR3 sequence: CASSLVRENQQYF. The CDR3 nucleotides are TGTGCCAGCAGCTTAGTCAGGGAAAATCAGCAGTACTTC.

This clonotype occurred many times. This chain uses TRBV20-1 with TRBJ2-5; 7 positions agree with TRBD2. V shed 2 bases, J shed 5 bases, and the junction held 8 bases outside the gene matches. Per germline, CDR1 DFQATT and CDR2 SNEGSKA (reference sequence). The CDR3 sequence is 14 residues long. The CDR3 DNA reads as TGCAGTGCTAGAATCACTAGCGCCCGGGAGACCCAGTACTTC. As protein: CSARITSARETQYF.

This clonotype was seen ten or more times. V gene TRBV5-1 combines with J gene TRBJ2-7; D might be TRBD1 (6 bases). Trimming shortened V by 0 bases and J by 3 bases, and 13 bases separated the two germline ends. CDR1 and CDR2 from the germline V gene are SGHRS and YFSETQ. The CDR3 contains 15 residues. CDR3 sequence reads: CASSLGPGALYEQYF. The CDR3 nucleotides read TGCGCCAGCAGCTTGGGCCCAGGGGCCCTCTACGAGCAGTACTTC. The variable domain in full, with the rest retrieved from reference TRBV5-1 and TRBJ2-7, is KAGVTQTPRYLIKTRGQQVTLSCSPISGHRSVSWYQQTPGQGLQFLFEYFSETQRNKGNFPGRFSGRQFSNSRSEMNVSTLELGDSALYLCASSLGPGALYEQYFGPGTRLTVT.

This clonotype has a count of ten or more. The genes are TRBV7-2 and TRBJ2-2; D remains unclear. The V gene's germline CDR1 is SGHTA and CDR2 FQGNSA. The germline V and J ends were trimmed by 4 bases and 1 base, with 10 bases remaining between them. The CDR3 sequence is 15 residues long. CDR3: CASSSGHGNTGELFF. The CDR3 coding sequence is TGTGCCAGCAGCTCGGGCCATGGGAACACCGGGGAGCTGTTTTTT.

This clonotype was found many times. The gene calls are TRBV7-9 and TRBJ1-1; D is unclear. V dropped 4 bases and J dropped 6 bases, with 12 bases sitting between them. Per germline, CDR1 SEHNR and CDR2 FQNEAQ (reference sequence). CDR3 length: 13 residues. CDR3 nucleotides: TGTGCCAGCAGCTCGGAGTCGGGCGCTGAAGCTTTCTTT. As protein: CASSSESGAEAFF.

This clonotype was seen at least ten times. The V call is TRBV15, the J call TRBJ2-5, with D possibly called TRBD1 or TRBD2 (5 bases each). V was pared by 0 bases and J by 4 bases, with 15 bases between. This CDR3 spans 16 amino acids. The germline V gene has CDR1 LNHNV and CDR2 YYDKDF (reference sequence). CDR3 DNA: TGTGCCACCAGCAGAGAGGTGTGGGACCGGGGAGAGACCCAGTACTTC. Amino acid sequence: CATSREVWDRGETQYF.

The sample holds many counts of this clonotype. The chain employs TRBV6-5 and TRBJ2-7; 10 nucleotides match TRBD2. CDR1 and CDR2 from the germline V gene are MNHEY and SVGAGI. After removal of 4 bases from V and 5 bases from J, the junction contained 8 bases not matched to a gene. CDR3 size: 15 residues. CDR3 coding DNA: TGTGCCAGCAGTTCTCGACTAGCGGGCCAGAACGAGCAGTACTTC. Translating it yields CASSSRLAGQNEQYF.

This clonotype was seen many times. The chain uses TRBV12-3 or TRBV12-4 and TRBJ1-1, with a tentative D call TRBD1 (6 bases). The CDR3 is made up of 14 amino acids. V was clipped by 5 bases and J by 2 bases, with 12 bases between them. CDR3 in DNA: TGTGCCAGCAGTCTGGGACATTACAACACTGAAGCTTTCTTT. As protein: CASSLGHYNTEAFF.